The 27 T cell receptor beta chains listed next were all sequenced from one sample in a study of molecular identifiers for immune sequencing clone quantification. TCRdb re-derived calls from the PCR reads in MiXCR, one entry per CDR3 protein. The data contain more than 450,000 distinct CDR3 sequences, about 26% of them singletons. Sequenced: naive CD8+ T cells from blood, with Jurkat cell RNA spiked in. This sample's subset: FACS-sorted CD8+CD4-CCR7+CD45RA+ naive T cells. The receptors here all came from a human donor in good health. Some libraries in this study had Jurkat cell RNA spiked in.

The V call is TRBV6-2 or TRBV6-3, the J call TRBJ1-5, with no clear D. Trimming left V 2 bases short and J 0 bases short, with 5 bases between. The germline V gene encodes CDR1 MNHEY and CDR2 SVGEGT. CDR3 size: 14 residues. CDR3 coding DNA: TGTGCCAGCAGTTACGTCTATAGCAATCAGCCCCAGCATTTT. The encoded protein is CASSYVYSNQPQHF.

Worth noting for this clonotype: With a much larger clone just one base away, this may be a read error. The rearrangement joins TRBV6-5 to TRBJ1-4; the D is unclear. Germline CDR1 reads MNHEY; CDR2 reads SVGAGI. Trimming pared 5 bases from V and 8 bases from J, leaving 12 bases between. The CDR3 consists of 13 residues. CDR3 sequence: CASSPRYSEKLFF. The CDR3 DNA reads as TGTGCCAGCAGTCCTCGGTATAGCGAAAAACTGTTTTTT.

The CDR3 loop is CSARFSPKGLGEETQYF. For the CDR3, the DNA is TGCAGTGCTAGGTTCTCCCCTAAGGGACTAGGTGAAGAGACCCAGTACTTC. The J gene is TRBJ2-5, the V gene TRBV20-1; 8 nucleotides align to TRBD2. The CDR3 covers 17 residues. V gave up 3 bases and J gave up 3 bases; unmatched junction bases: 15. Germline V gene data show CDR1 as DFQATT and CDR2 as SNEGSKA (reference sequence).

As regards this clonotype: Compared with germline, one end of the junction differs, possibly owing to a read error. This sequence joins TRBV19 and TRBJ2-3; D remains unclear. The CDR3 loop spans 14 amino acids. Per germline, CDR1 LNHDA and CDR2 SQIVND (reference sequence). CDR3 residues: CASSIGPGTATQYF. The CDR3 DNA is TGTGCCAGTAGTATAGGTCCAGGCACAGCTACGCAGTATTTT.

The chain couples TRBV6-2 or TRBV6-3 to TRBJ2-7; no definite D call. Germline V gene sequence: CDR1 MNHEY, CDR2 SVGEGT. This CDR3 region has 14 residues. V lost 0 bases and J lost 6, with 12 bases in between. The CDR3 sequence is CASSYSVKATEQYF. The CDR3 DNA is TGTGCCAGCAGTTACTCTGTGAAGGCGACCGAGCAGTACTTC.

Regarding this clonotype: This may stem from a read error, because a much larger clone lies one nucleotide away. The V and J genes are TRBV24-1 and TRBJ2-3, with unresolved D. The length of the CDR3 is 14 residues. CDR1 KGHDR and CDR2 SFDVKD come from the germline V gene. DNA of the CDR3: TGTGCCACCAATGATTCCGGCTATAAGGATACGCAGTATTTT. Its translation is CATNDSGYKDTQYF.

Note on this clonotype: A single base separates this from a much larger clone, so it may be a read error. This sequence joins TRBV7-6 and TRBJ2-3, with D possibly being TRBD1 (6 bases). The CDR3 has 15 amino acids. CDR1 and CDR2 (germline): SGHVS, FNYEAQ. The CDR3 is CASSLGGLFADTLYF. CDR3 nucleotides: TGTGCCAGCAGCTTAGGGGGGCTATTCGCAGATACGCTGTATTTT.

This CDR3 reads CASSLCPGIYEQYF. DNA of the CDR3: TGTGCCAGCAGCTTGTGTCCAGGTATCTACGAGCAGTACTTC. The chain recombines TRBV27 with TRBJ2-7; D remains ambiguous. V lost 6 bases and J 3 bases, leaving 15 bases between the germline ends. This CDR3 comprises 14 residues. The germline V gene encodes CDR1 MNHEY and CDR2 SMNVEV (reference sequence).

The sample holds a few counts of this clonotype. This chain uses TRBV4-3 with TRBJ2-7, with D perhaps matching TRBD1 or TRBD2 (5 bases each). CDR3 length: 15 amino acids. V gave up 1 base and J gave up 3 bases, with 13 bases separating them. Germline loops: CDR1 LGHNA, CDR2 YSLEER. The CDR3 protein is CASSQGAQGRYEQYF. The DNA of the CDR3 is TGCGCCAGCAGCCAAGGGGCCCAGGGACGCTACGAGCAGTACTTC.

This clonotype was seen at least ten times. The chain links TRBV5-1 to TRBJ1-1; tentative D call: TRBD1 (5 bases). CDR1 and CDR2 (germline): SGHRS, YFSETQ. This CDR3 comprises 11 residues. V lost 3 bases and J lost 8, with 8 bases in between. Written as DNA, the CDR3 is TGCGCCAGCAGCTGGGCAGGGGAAGCTTTCTTT. Amino acids: CASSWAGEAFF.

There are a few counts of this clonotype. The chain couples TRBV20-1 to TRBJ1-6, with D uncertain. CDR1 and CDR2 (germline): DFQATT, SNEGSKA (reference sequence). The CDR3 is 16 amino acids. V lost 2 bases and J 0 bases, leaving 11 bases between the germline ends. The CDR3 reads CSARTFRSSYNSPLHF. The CDR3 DNA is TGCAGTGCTAGAACTTTTAGAAGCTCCTATAATTCACCCCTCCACTTT.

This clonotype was counted only a few times. A much larger clone sits a single nucleotide away, making a read error possible. The chain recombines TRBV7-2 with TRBJ2-7; D gene ambiguous. Germline CDR1 is SGHTA and CDR2 is FQGNSA. The V end was cut by 8 bases, the J end by 7 bases, with 15 bases between. The CDR3 is 12 residues long. The CDR3 region has the DNA TGTGCCAGCGGCCCAACCGGAAGGGAGCAGTACTTC. Translation: CASGPTGREQYF.

This clonotype was picked up many times. This chain joins TRBV5-1 and TRBJ2-5; TRBD1 matches 7 bases. Germline V CDR1 and CDR2: SGHRS, YFSETQ. The CDR3 contains 13 residues. With 3 bases clipped from V and 3 bases from J, the junction kept 2 bases outside the gene matches. The chain's CDR3 is CASSSGTEETQYF. The DNA of the CDR3 is TGCGCCAGCAGCTCCGGGACAGAAGAGACCCAGTACTTC.

This clonotype was counted a few times. J is TRBJ2-5 and V is TRBV6-2 or TRBV6-3, with 7 nucleotides matching TRBD1. Germline-derived CDR1 and CDR2 are MNHEY and SVGEGT. The CDR3 is 19 amino acids. The trim removed 0 bases at V and 1 base at J, leaving 14 bases unmatched. The CDR3, as DNA: TGTGCCAGCAGTTACTCCGGAATTAGGACAGGCCCGGGCCAAGAGACCCAGTACTTC. As protein: CASSYSGIRTGPGQETQYF.

Concerning this clonotype itself: Possible read error: a much larger clone is one base away. The rearrangement joins TRBV7-2 to TRBJ2-1; D not resolved. Trimming pared 5 bases from V and 1 base from J, leaving 12 bases between. The CDR3 contains 15 residues. The germline V gene has CDR1 SGHTA and CDR2 FQGNSA. This chain's CDR3 is CASSQIQVSYNEQFF. CDR3 coding DNA: TGTGCCAGCAGCCAAATTCAGGTTTCCTACAATGAGCAGTTCTTC.

This clonotype occurred many times. The gene calls are TRBV18 and TRBJ2-1; possible D gene TRBD2, 6 bases. In germline, CDR1 is KGHSH, CDR2 LQKENI. The V end lost 5 bases, the J end lost 3 bases, and 11 bases lay between the germline ends. The CDR3 contains 14 residues. The CDR3 loop is CASSEGLLYNEQFF. The CDR3, as DNA: TGTGCCAGCTCAGAGGGACTCCTCTACAATGAGCAGTTCTTC.

As to this clonotype: A clone one base away is much larger, so this may be a read error. The chain employs TRBV20-1 and TRBJ2-3; 9 nucleotides line up with TRBD2. This CDR3 is 15 amino acids long. Germline lookup yields CDR1 DFQATT and CDR2 SNEGSKA (reference sequence). Trimming removed 1 base from V and 5 bases from J; junction bases left unmatched: 7. The DNA of the CDR3 is TGCAGTGCTAGAGGACTAGCGGTCGTGTTAGATACGCAGTATTTT. It translates to CSARGLAVVLDTQYF.

This clonotype was recorded many times. The chain is built from TRBV7-2 and TRBJ2-7, with unresolved D. This CDR3 has 13 residues. Trimming removed 5 bases from V and 3 bases from J, with 11 bases in between. Germline CDR1 is SGHTA and CDR2 is FQGNSA. The CDR3: CASSPAVRYEQYF. CDR3 DNA sequence: TGTGCCAGCAGCCCCGCGGTCCGCTACGAGCAGTACTTC. Supplemented by reference TRBV7-2 and TRBJ2-7, the full variable domain reads GAGVSQSPSNKVTEKGKDVELRCDPISGHTALYWYRQSLGQGLEFLIYFQGNSAPDKSGLPSDRFSAERTGGSVSTLTIQRTQQEDSAVYLCASSPAVRYEQYFGPGTRLTVT.

With regard to this clonotype: The conserved phenylalanine or tryptophan is not found at the CDR3 terminus, so this likely reflects a read error. This chain uses TRBV10-2 with TRBJ1-4; D is possibly TRBD1 (5 bases). The CDR3 is 13 residues long. The germline V gene has CDR1 WSHSY and CDR2 SAAADI. V gave up 4 bases and J gave up 8 bases, with 11 bases separating them. CDR3 region: CASSGGLQEKLFL. CDR3 in DNA: TGCGCCAGCAGTGGGGGACTGCAGGAAAAACTGTTTCTT.

The chain has TRBV19 and TRBJ1-4, with 10 bases matching TRBD1. V lost 4 bases to trimming and J lost 2 bases; unmatched junction nucleotides: 7. CDR3 length: 17 amino acids. In germline, CDR1 is LNHDA, CDR2 SQIVND (reference sequence). The CDR3 DNA reads TGTGCCAGTAGTACCACGACAGGGGGCGCGACTAATGAAAAACTGTTTTTT. Translating gives CASSTTTGGATNEKLFF.

This clonotype occurred a few times. This chain joins TRBV7-9 and TRBJ2-1; no firm D call. This CDR3 has 17 amino acids. Per the germline V gene, CDR1 is SEHNR and CDR2 is FQNEAQ (reference sequence). Trimming took off 5 bases at V and 4 bases at J, with 21 bases between the two ends. The DNA for the CDR3 is TGTGCCAGCAGCCCACAGATGACGGTTAACTTTTACAATGAGCAGTTCTTC. Translation: CASSPQMTVNFYNEQFF.

This clonotype was seen at least ten times. V gene TRBV28 combines with J gene TRBJ2-7; D is unresolved. The ends were cut back, 8 bases at V and 0 bases at J, with 23 bases in the middle. The germline V gene has CDR1 MDHEN and CDR2 SYDVKM. The CDR3 loop spans 17 amino acids. CDR3 in DNA: TGTGCCAGCTGCAAGACTGGCTTCCTCCGAAGCTCCTACGAGCAGTACTTC. It is translated as CASCKTGFLRSSYEQYF.

This clonotype was seen ten or more times. This chain connects TRBV5-1 to TRBJ1-4, with TRBD1 identical over 7 bases. Germline V gene data show CDR1 as SGHRS and CDR2 as YFSETQ. This CDR3 comprises 14 residues. The V and J ends lost 4 bases and 2 bases, in that order; junction bases with no gene match: 2. CDR3 sequence (DNA): TGCGCCAGCAGCCCGGGACAGACTAATGAAAAACTGTTTTTT. Amino acids: CASSPGQTNEKLFF.

This clonotype was seen at least ten times. V gene TRBV7-2 combines with J gene TRBJ1-1, with D possibly being TRBD1 (5 bases). V was clipped by 5 bases and J by 5 bases, with 12 bases between them. Germline V gene lookup returns CDR1 SGHTA and CDR2 FQGNSA. The CDR3 totals 13 residues. The CDR3 DNA is TGTGCCAGCAGCCCGCGGGACCTAACTGAAGCTTTCTTT. Its translation is CASSPRDLTEAFF.

The V call is TRBV6-6, the J call TRBJ2-5, with D perhaps matching TRBD1 or TRBD2 (6 bases each). The length of the CDR3 is 16 residues. Germline CDR1 MNHNY, CDR2 SVGAGI (reference sequence). Trimming pared 6 bases from V and 5 bases from J, leaving 22 bases between. The DNA of the CDR3 is TGTGCCAGCAGAGGGGGAGGCGTAATGTCGGGGGAGACCCAGTACTTC. It codes for CASRGGGVMSGETQYF.

The J gene is TRBJ2-7, the V gene TRBV6-5; 9 bases agree with TRBD2. The CDR3 length is 14 residues. In germline, CDR1 is MNHEY, CDR2 SVGAGI. V was clipped by 8 bases and J by 2 bases; unmatched bases: 7. The CDR3 is CASGLGGGAYEQYF. The CDR3 coding sequence is TGTGCCAGCGGTTTAGGCGGGGGGGCCTACGAGCAGTACTTC.

V gene TRBV30 combines with J gene TRBJ1-1; D is ambiguous. V shed 2 bases and J shed 7 bases, with 11 bases lying between them. CDR3 length: 12 residues. Per germline, CDR1 GTSNPN and CDR2 SVGIG (reference sequence). CDR3 in DNA: TGTGCCTGGAGTCCGAGGGAACTTGAAGCTTTCTTT. Protein sequence: CAWSPRELEAFF.